These 20 T cell receptor beta chains came from one sample sequenced in a study of CXCR3-negative and CXCR3-positive naive CD8 T cells. UMI-labeled TRB cDNA libraries were prepared by 5' RACE. TCRdb re-called the 5' RACE reads; one entry per CDR3 protein, DNA not given. This sample's table reports more than 100,000 distinct CDR3 sequences. These TCRs' antigens remain unknown. General study findings and limits: Hydrophobicity was higher for TRB CDR3s found in CXCR3-positive naive cells than in CXCR3-negative naive cells.

The sequenced sample was naive CXCR3+ CD8+ T cells from blood. Subset meaning: CD45RO-CCR7+CD27+CD95- naive CD8+ T cells expressing CXCR3 (TNR3+). These receptors all stem from a human donor in good health. Some clones in this sample may be carry-over from other donors' samples.

CDR3: CASSQDPRVEGTDTQYF. V is TRBV14 and J is TRBJ2-3; TCRdb's D gene call, TRBD1, goes unchecked for lack of DNA. Germline V lookup: CDR1 SGHDN, CDR2 FVKESK. The CDR3 length is 17 residues.

This chain links TRBV6-2 or TRBV6-3 with TRBJ2-7; TCRdb outputs TRBD1, but without DNA this stays unchecked. This CDR3 is 18 amino acids long. Per the germline V gene, CDR1 is MNHEY and CDR2 is SVGEGT. CDR3 in amino acids: CASSYDLAGAVGSYEQYF.

The gene calls are TRBV27 and TRBJ2-3; the D call of TRBD2 rests on TCRdb alone, since no DNA is present to check it. CDR3 length equals 19 residues. Germline CDR1 reads MNHEY; CDR2 reads SMNVEV (reference sequence). CDR3 residues: CASSFLAALGVRSTDTQYF.

V is TRBV20-1 and J is TRBJ2-1; absent DNA, TCRdb's TRBD2 call cannot be checked. Germline CDR1 DFQATT, CDR2 SNEGSKA (reference sequence). The CDR3 has 15 amino acids. CDR3 protein: CSVREGLAYYNEQFF.

The rearrangement uses TRBV4-1 and TRBJ2-1. The CDR3 is 13 amino acids. The germline gives CDR1 MGHRA, CDR2 YSYEKL. The chain's CDR3 is CASTASYNNEQFF.

The V gene is TRBV29-1, the J gene TRBJ1-1; TCRdb selects TRBD1, and the lack of DNA leaves this call unchecked. Germline CDR1 is SQVTM and CDR2 is ANQGSEA. CDR3 size: 12 residues. CDR3 protein: CSVVEGGTEAFF.

This chain connects TRBV18 to TRBJ1-5; TCRdb returns TRBD1, unconfirmable since there is no DNA. The CDR3 contains 14 residues. Germline CDR1 and CDR2: KGHSH and LQKENI. The CDR3: CASSPAQVDQPQHF.

This chain connects TRBV11-1 to TRBJ2-7; absent DNA, TCRdb's TRBD2 call cannot be checked. The CDR3 has 13 residues. CDR1 and CDR2 from the germline V gene are SGHAT and FQDESV (reference sequence). Here the CDR3 reads CASSGGPTDEQYF. Looking up the rest from reference TRBV11-1 and TRBJ2-7 gives the full variable domain: EAEVAQSPRYKITEKSQAVAFWCDPISGHATLYWYRQILGQGPELLVQFQDESVVDDSQLPKDRFSAERLKGVDSTLKIQPAELGDSAMYLCASSGGPTDEQYFGPGTRLTVT.

V gene TRBV9 combines with J gene TRBJ2-1; TCRdb reports TRBD2, a call that lacks DNA to check it against. CDR1 is SGDLS and CDR2 is YYNGEE in the germline V gene. This CDR3 is 15 amino acids long. The CDR3 reads CASSQETSGYNEQFF.

The V gene is TRBV29-1, the J gene TRBJ2-1; TCRdb names TRBD1, which stays unverified in the absence of DNA. CDR3 size: 13 residues. CDR1 SQVTM and CDR2 ANQGSEA come from the germline V gene. The CDR3 spells CSVWDSDYNEQFF.

The chain carries TRBV6-1 and TRBJ2-1; TCRdb lists TRBD1, though no DNA is available to test this call. The CDR3 is 16 residues long. The germline CDR1 and CDR2 sequences are MNHNS and SASEGT. CDR3 amino acids: CASSNDRGFSHNEQFF.

This chain joins TRBV29-1 and TRBJ2-3; TCRdb picks TRBD1, but there is no DNA to check that call. The CDR3 contains 13 residues. Per the germline V gene, CDR1 is SQVTM and CDR2 is ANQGSEA. CDR3 loop: CSVEAGGTDTQYF.

The chain couples TRBV19 to TRBJ1-1; with no DNA, the TCRdb D assignment of TRBD1 cannot be verified. Germline CDR1 is LNHDA and CDR2 is SQIVND (reference sequence). The CDR3 loop spans 16 amino acids. CDR3: CASSPGTGVLNTEAFF.

The chain couples TRBV27 to TRBJ2-7; TCRdb's assignment of TRBD1 cannot be checked, as there is no DNA. CDR3 length: 16 amino acids. Germline assignment: CDR1 MNHEY and CDR2 SMNVEV (reference sequence). The CDR3 here is CASSLSGQGARYEQYF.

The CDR3: CASSQESLPGGDTIYF. V and J are TRBV4-1 and TRBJ1-3; absent DNA, TCRdb's TRBD1 call cannot be checked. The CDR3 contains 16 residues. Looked up from germline, CDR1 is MGHRA and CDR2 is YSYEKL.

The gene calls are TRBV29-1 and TRBJ2-3; TCRdb names TRBD1, which stays unverified in the absence of DNA. CDR1 is SQVTM, CDR2 ANQGSEA, per germline. The CDR3 is made up of 17 amino acids. The CDR3 loop is CSVASGQGRWGTDTQYF.

The chain has TRBV4-3 and TRBJ1-2; TCRdb outputs TRBD1, but without DNA this stays unchecked. There are 18 residues in the CDR3. CDR1 is LGHNA and CDR2 is YSLEER in the germline V gene. The CDR3 loop is CASSQDATGSTPNYGYTF.

This chain joins TRBV7-9 and TRBJ2-2; TCRdb names TRBD1, which stays unverified in the absence of DNA. Germline CDR1 is SEHNR and CDR2 is FQNEAQ (reference sequence). CDR3 length: 13 amino acids. CDR3 sequence reads: CASSPRANGELFF.

CDR3 protein: CSGAGGNQPQHF. V is TRBV20-1 and J is TRBJ1-5. The germline gives CDR1 DFQATT, CDR2 SNEGSKA (reference sequence). The CDR3 loop spans 12 amino acids.

The chain links TRBV4-1 to TRBJ1-1; absent DNA, TCRdb's TRBD1 call cannot be checked. The CDR3 length is 15 residues. Germline assignment: CDR1 MGHRA and CDR2 YSYEKL. The CDR3 spells CASSHLGQGPTEAFF.